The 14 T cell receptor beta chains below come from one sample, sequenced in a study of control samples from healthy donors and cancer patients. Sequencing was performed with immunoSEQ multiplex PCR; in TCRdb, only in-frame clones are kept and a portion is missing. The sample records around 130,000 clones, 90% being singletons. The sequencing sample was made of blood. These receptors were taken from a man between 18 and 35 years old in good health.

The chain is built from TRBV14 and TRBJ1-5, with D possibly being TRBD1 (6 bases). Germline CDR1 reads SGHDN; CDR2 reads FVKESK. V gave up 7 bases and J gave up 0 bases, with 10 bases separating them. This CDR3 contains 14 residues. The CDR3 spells CASTYRDSNQPQHF. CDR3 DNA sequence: TGTGCCAGCACCTACAGGGATAGCAATCAGCCCCAGCATTTT.

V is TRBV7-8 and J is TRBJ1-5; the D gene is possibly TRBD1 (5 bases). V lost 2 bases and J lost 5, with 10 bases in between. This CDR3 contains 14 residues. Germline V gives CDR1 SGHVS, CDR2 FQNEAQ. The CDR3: CASSLFLGHQPQHF. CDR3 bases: TGTGCCAGCAGCTTATTTCTGGGGCATCAGCCCCAGCATTTT.

CDR3 loop: CASSPTYVVGYTF. The CDR3 nucleotides are TGTGCCAGCAGCCCAACGTACGTGGTCGGCTACACCTTC. This sequence joins TRBV3-1 (or the pseudogene TRBV3-2) and TRBJ1-2; D gene unclear. The CDR3 totals 13 residues. CDR1 and CDR2 (germline): LGHDT, YNNKEL (reference sequence). Trimming pared 4 bases from V and 8 bases from J, leaving 14 bases between.

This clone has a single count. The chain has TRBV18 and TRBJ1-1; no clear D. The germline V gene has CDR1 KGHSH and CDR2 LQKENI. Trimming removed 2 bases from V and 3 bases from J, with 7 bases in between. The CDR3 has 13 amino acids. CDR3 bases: TGTGCCAGCTCACCATCCAAGGACACTGAAGCTTTCTTT. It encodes CASSPSKDTEAFF.

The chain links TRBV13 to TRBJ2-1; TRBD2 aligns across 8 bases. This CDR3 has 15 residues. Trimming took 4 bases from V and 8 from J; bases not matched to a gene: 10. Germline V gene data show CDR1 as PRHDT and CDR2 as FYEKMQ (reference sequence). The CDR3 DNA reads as TGTGCCAGCAGCTCCGGGACTAGAAATATCCATGAGCAGTTCTTC. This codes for CASSSGTRNIHEQFF.

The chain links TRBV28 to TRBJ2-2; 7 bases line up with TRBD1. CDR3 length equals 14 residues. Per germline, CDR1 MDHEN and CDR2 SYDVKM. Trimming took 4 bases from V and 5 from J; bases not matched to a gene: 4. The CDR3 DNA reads TGTGCCAGCAGTTGGACAGGAGTTACCGGGGAGCTGTTTTTT. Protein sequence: CASSWTGVTGELFF.

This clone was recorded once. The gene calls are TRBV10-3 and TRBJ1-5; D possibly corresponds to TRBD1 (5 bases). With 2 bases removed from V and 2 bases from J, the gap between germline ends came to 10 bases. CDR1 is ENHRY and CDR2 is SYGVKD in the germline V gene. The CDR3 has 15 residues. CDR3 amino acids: CAISERGWGNQPQHF. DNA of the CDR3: TGTGCCATCAGTGAGAGGGGTTGGGGCAATCAGCCCCAGCATTTT.

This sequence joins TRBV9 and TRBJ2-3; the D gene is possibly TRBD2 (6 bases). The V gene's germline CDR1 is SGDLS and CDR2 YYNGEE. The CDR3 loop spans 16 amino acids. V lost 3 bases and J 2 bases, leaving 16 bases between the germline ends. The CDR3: CASSAGGGANTDTQYF. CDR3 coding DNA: TGTGCCAGCAGCGCTGGAGGCGGGGCTAACACAGATACGCAGTATTTT.

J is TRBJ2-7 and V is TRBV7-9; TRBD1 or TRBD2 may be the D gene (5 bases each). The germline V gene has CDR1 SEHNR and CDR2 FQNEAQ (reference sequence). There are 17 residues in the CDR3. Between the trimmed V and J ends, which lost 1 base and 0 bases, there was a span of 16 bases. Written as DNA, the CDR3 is TGTGCCAGCAGCTTAGGGGACCCCTGGCCCCTCTCCTACGAGCAGTACTTC. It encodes CASSLGDPWPLSYEQYF.

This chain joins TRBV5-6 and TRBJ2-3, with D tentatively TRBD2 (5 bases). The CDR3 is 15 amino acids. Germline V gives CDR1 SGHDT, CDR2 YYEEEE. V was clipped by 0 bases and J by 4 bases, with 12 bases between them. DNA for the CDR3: TGTGCCAGCAGCTTGGAACTAGAAGGCGCAGATACGCAGTATTTT. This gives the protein CASSLELEGADTQYF.

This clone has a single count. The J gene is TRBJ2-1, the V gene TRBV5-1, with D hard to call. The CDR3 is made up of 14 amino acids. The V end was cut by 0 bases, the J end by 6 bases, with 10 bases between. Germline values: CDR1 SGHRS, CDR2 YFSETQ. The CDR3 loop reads CASSLAPPSNEQFF. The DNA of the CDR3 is TGCGCCAGCAGCTTGGCGCCCCCGAGCAATGAGCAGTTCTTC.

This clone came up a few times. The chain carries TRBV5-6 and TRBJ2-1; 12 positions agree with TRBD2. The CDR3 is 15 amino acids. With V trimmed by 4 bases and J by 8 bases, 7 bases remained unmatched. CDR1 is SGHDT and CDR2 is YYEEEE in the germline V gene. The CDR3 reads CASSVTSGRPYEQFF. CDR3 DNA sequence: TGTGCCAGCAGCGTCACTAGCGGGAGGCCTTATGAGCAGTTCTTC.

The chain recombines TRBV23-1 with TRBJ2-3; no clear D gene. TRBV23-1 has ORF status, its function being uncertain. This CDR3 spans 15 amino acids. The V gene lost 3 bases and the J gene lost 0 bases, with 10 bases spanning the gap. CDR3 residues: CASSHRYPSTDTQYF. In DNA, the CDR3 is TGCGCCAGCAGTCATCGCTACCCCAGCACAGATACGCAGTATTTT.

This CDR3 reads CASSLRTGNTGELFF. The CDR3 DNA follows: TGCGCCAGCAGCTTAAGGACGGGGAACACCGGGGAGCTGTTTTTT. The chain combines TRBV5-1 with TRBJ2-2; the D is unclear. Germline V CDR1 and CDR2: SGHRS, YFSETQ. Trimming shortened V by 2 bases and J by 1 base, and 9 bases separated the two germline ends. This CDR3 region has 15 residues.